These 27 T cell receptor beta chains originate from one sample sequenced in a study of cytomegalovirus exposure and HLA in healthy donors (dated by TCRdb to about 2017). The library was obtained by the immunoSEQ multiplex PCR assay. For the multiplex PCR, a mixture combining 60 forward primers for TCR Vbeta segments and 13 reverse primers for TCR Jbeta segments was used. TCRdb re-hosts the immuneACCESS table, in-frame sequences only. Its copies lack some clones; in the studies checked, an unresolved V gene accounts for under half of them, and the cause for the rest is not known. Here the sample has about 180,000 clones; about 81% occur a single time. The ten largest make up about 2% of the sample. Input material: PBMCs. These receptors all stem from a woman aged 25-40 years in good health and CMV-seronegative.

V usage is TRBV15 and J usage is TRBJ2-3; 8 positions agree with TRBD1. Looked up from germline, CDR1 is LNHNV and CDR2 is YYDKDF (reference sequence). The CDR3 has 15 amino acids. V gave up 1 base and J gave up 4 bases; unmatched junction bases: 4. CDR3 sequence: CATSRGQGAADTQYF. CDR3 DNA: TGTGCCACCAGCAGAGGTCAGGGGGCCGCAGATACGCAGTATTTT.

Remarks on this clone: At the DNA level, this CDR3 is encoded by other sequences in the same sample as well. The chain joins TRBV7-6 to TRBJ2-5; D uncertain. The CDR3 spans 11 residues. Germline V CDR1 and CDR2: SGHVS, FNYEAQ. The V end was cut by 5 bases, the J end by 2 bases, with 3 bases between. In DNA, the CDR3 is TGTGCCAGCAGCCTACAAGAGACCCAGTACTTC. It specifies CASSLQETQYF.

The J gene is TRBJ2-3, the V gene TRBV5-4, with 8 bases lining up with TRBD1. V shed 1 base and J 4 bases; nucleotides not matched to a gene: 8. In germline, CDR1 is SGHNT, CDR2 YYREEE (reference sequence). There are 16 residues in the CDR3. Here the CDR3 reads CASSLPSRGQSDTQYF. Written as DNA, the CDR3 is TGTGCCAGCAGCTTGCCTAGCAGGGGGCAATCAGATACGCAGTATTTT.

The rearrangement uses TRBV6-6 and TRBJ2-7; possibly TRBD1 for D (6 bases). The CDR3 consists of 13 residues. CDR1 is MNHNY and CDR2 is SVGAGI in the germline V gene (reference sequence). V lost 2 bases and J 1 base, leaving 6 bases between the germline ends. The CDR3 reads CASSYQGSYEQYF. DNA for the CDR3: TGTGCCAGCAGTTACCAGGGGTCCTACGAGCAGTACTTC.

The rearrangement joins TRBV4-3 to TRBJ2-7; a weak D match, TRBD2 (6 bases). The CDR3 spans 17 residues. Trimming took 3 bases from V and 0 from J, leaving 18 bases between them. Per germline, CDR1 LGHNA and CDR2 YSLEER. For the CDR3, the DNA is TGCGCCAGCAGCCAGGCCTGGGGACTGCAAAGCTCCTACGAGCAGTACTTC. Amino acids: CASSQAWGLQSSYEQYF.

V usage is TRBV28 and J usage is TRBJ1-5; the match to TRBD1 covers 7 bases. Trimming took 7 bases from V and 4 from J; bases not matched to a gene: 7. This CDR3 is 14 amino acids long. Germline CDR1 and CDR2: MDHEN and SYDVKM. The CDR3 bases are TGTGCCAGCACGCAGGGGGGAACTAATCAGCCCCAGCATTTT. It codes for CASTQGGTNQPQHF.

This chain joins TRBV28 and TRBJ1-5, with D maybe TRBD1 (6 bases). The CDR3 is 13 residues long. The germline CDR1 and CDR2 sequences are MDHEN and SYDVKM. V was shortened by 6 bases and J by 4 bases, with 10 bases between the two germline ends. In DNA form, the CDR3 reads TGTGCCAGCAGAGATACAGGGAATCAGCCCCAGCATTTT. Protein sequence: CASRDTGNQPQHF.

J is TRBJ2-3 and V is TRBV15; a weak D match, TRBD2 (6 bases). Germline assignment: CDR1 LNHNV and CDR2 YYDKDF (reference sequence). Trimming cost V 0 bases and J 4 bases, with 14 bases left between them. This CDR3 has 16 amino acids. CDR3 nucleotides: TGTGCCACCAGCAGAGATCGAATACTAGCCCCAGATACGCAGTATTTT. It encodes CATSRDRILAPDTQYF.

CDR3 nucleotide sequence: TGTGCCAGCAGTACACGGGACAGGGGGCCGTGGGGCTACACCTTC. This encodes CASSTRDRGPWGYTF. The chain links TRBV6-6 to TRBJ1-2; 12 nucleotides line up with TRBD1. Germline CDR1 and CDR2: MNHNY and SVGAGI (reference sequence). The CDR3 is 15 residues long. J lost 8 bases, V lost 5 bases, and 9 bases had no gene match.

The rearrangement uses TRBV7-8 and TRBJ1-4; D not certain. Trimming took off 1 base at V and 5 bases at J, with 14 bases between the two ends. Germline values: CDR1 SGHVS, CDR2 FQNEAQ. The CDR3 is 16 amino acids. Here the CDR3 reads CASSLVSSRVNEKLFF. The DNA for the CDR3 is TGTGCCAGCAGCTTAGTCAGTTCGAGGGTAAATGAAAAACTGTTTTTT. The full variable domain, completed using reference TRBV7-8 and TRBJ1-4, is GAGVSQSPRYKVAKRGQDVALRCDPISGHVSLFWYQQALGQGPEFLTYFQNEAQLDKSGLPSDRFFAERPEGSVSTLKIQRTQQEDSAVYLCASSLVSSRVNEKLFFGSGTQLSVL.

This clone was recorded a few times. This chain connects TRBV5-4 to TRBJ2-2, with D tentatively TRBD1 (6 bases). The CDR3 covers 17 residues. Germline CDR1 is SGHNT and CDR2 is YYREEE (reference sequence). V was pared by 1 base and J by 1 base, with 14 bases between. In nucleotides, the CDR3 is TGTGCCAGCAGCTTGCCCGAGACAGGTTTGAACACCGGGGAGCTGTTTTTT. It encodes CASSLPETGLNTGELFF.

The V gene is TRBV11-2, the J gene TRBJ2-2; maybe TRBD2 (6 bases). CDR1 is SGHAT, CDR2 FQNNGV, per germline. Trimming removed 4 bases at V and 4 bases at J, with 13 bases between. The CDR3 is 15 residues long. The CDR3 nucleotides read TGTGCCAGCAGCTCCCTTAGCGGAGGCACCGGGGAGCTGTTTTTT. It specifies CASSSLSGGTGELFF. Variable domain in full (rest from reference TRBV11-2 and TRBJ2-2): EAGVAQSPRYKIIEKRQSVAFWCNPISGHATLYWYQQILGQGPKLLIQFQNNGVVDDSQLPKDRFSAERLKGVDSTLKIQPAKLEDSAVYLCASSSLSGGTGELFFGEGSRLTVL.

On this clone itself: This sample includes further DNA sequences coding for the same CDR3. V is TRBV7-2 and J is TRBJ2-2, with D perhaps TRBD2 (6 bases). V lost 1 base and J 1 base, leaving 7 bases between the germline ends. The germline V gene encodes CDR1 SGHTA and CDR2 FQGNSA. This CDR3 comprises 15 residues. The CDR3 nucleotides are TGTGCCAGCAGCTTAGTGGGGGGGAACACCGGGGAGCTGTTTTTT. This gives the protein CASSLVGGNTGELFF.

The chain employs TRBV7-9 and TRBJ2-7; D is possibly TRBD1 (6 bases). This CDR3 has 13 amino acids. Per germline, CDR1 SEHNR and CDR2 FQNEAQ (reference sequence). The V gene lost 8 bases and the J gene lost 0 bases, with 11 bases spanning the gap. CDR3 DNA sequence: TGTGCCAGCTTGGGACACCACTCCTACGAGCAGTACTTC. Residues: CASLGHHSYEQYF. The full variable domain, rest sourced from reference TRBV7-9 and TRBJ2-7, is DTGVSQNPRHKITKRGQNVTFRCDPISEHNRLYWYRQTLGQGPEFLTYFQNEAQLEKSRLLSDRFSAERPKGSFSTLEIQRTEQGDSAMYLCASLGHHSYEQYFGPGTRLTVT.

This clone appeared once. This chain uses TRBV7-3 with TRBJ2-1; 9 bases are a match to TRBD1. The V gene end was trimmed by 5 bases and the J gene end by 5 bases; junction bases not matched to a gene: 13. The CDR3 covers 17 residues. The germline gives CDR1 SGHTA, CDR2 FQGTGA. The CDR3 nucleotides are TGTGCCAGCAGCGCACTACAGGGGGCGCAAAGGGACAATGAGCAGTTCTTC. This gives the protein CASSALQGAQRDNEQFF.

This sequence joins TRBV27 and TRBJ2-2, with a tentative D call TRBD1 (6 bases). This CDR3 has 15 residues. In germline, CDR1 is MNHEY, CDR2 SMNVEV (reference sequence). V was trimmed by 3 bases and J by 1 base, leaving 9 bases between them. The CDR3 loop reads CASSLTGWNTGELFF. DNA of the CDR3: TGTGCCAGCAGTTTGACAGGCTGGAACACCGGGGAGCTGTTTTTT.

This chain connects TRBV5-4 to TRBJ1-2; TRBD1 is a possible D gene (6 bases). V was cut by 6 bases and J by 7 bases, with 13 bases left in between. The CDR3 covers 12 residues. Germline loops: CDR1 SGHNT, CDR2 YYREEE (reference sequence). The CDR3, as DNA: TGTGCCAGCAACCTACAGGGAAGTGGCTACACCTTC. It codes for CASNLQGSGYTF.

The chain carries TRBV7-9 and TRBJ1-4; tentatively, D is TRBD1 (5 bases). V was pared by 1 base and J by 8 bases, with 8 bases between. The CDR3 is 13 amino acids. Germline V gives CDR1 SEHNR, CDR2 FQNEAQ (reference sequence). This CDR3 reads CASSLEQGEKLFF. CDR3 sequence (DNA): TGTGCCAGCAGCTTAGAGCAGGGAGAAAAACTGTTTTTT.

This clone has a handful of counts. The chain carries TRBV2 and TRBJ1-1; 7 bases are shared with TRBD1. Per the germline V gene, CDR1 is SNHLY and CDR2 is FYNNEI. The CDR3 runs 14 residues. Trimming at V came to 5 bases and at J to 5 bases, leaving 8 bases not matched to a gene. The CDR3 loop is CASSSMTGRTEAFF. In nucleotides, the CDR3 is TGTGCCAGCAGTTCGATGACAGGGCGGACTGAAGCTTTCTTT.

This chain joins TRBV19 and TRBJ2-3, with 16 bases fitting TRBD2. Germline assignment: CDR1 LNHDA and CDR2 SQIVND (reference sequence). After removal of 4 bases from V and 4 bases from J, the junction contained 8 bases not matched to a gene. The CDR3 is 18 amino acids. The CDR3 reads CASSTYPGTSGGADTQYF. CDR3 in DNA: TGTGCCAGTAGTACCTACCCCGGGACTAGCGGGGGGGCAGATACGCAGTATTTT.

The chain employs TRBV29-1 and TRBJ1-5; possibly TRBD1 for D (5 bases). The germline V gene encodes CDR1 SQVTM and CDR2 ANQGSEA. The V end lost 4 bases, the J end lost 6 bases, and 16 bases lay between the germline ends. The CDR3 totals 14 residues. The CDR3 loop is CSVAKGQGGQPQHF. The DNA of the CDR3 is TGCAGCGTTGCTAAAGGTCAGGGCGGTCAGCCCCAGCATTTT.

This rearrangement joins TRBV30 to TRBJ1-2; TRBD1 matches 8 bases. This CDR3 is 14 amino acids long. The germline V gene encodes CDR1 GTSNPN and CDR2 SVGIG (reference sequence). V gave up 1 base and J gave up 4 bases; unmatched junction bases: 5. CDR3 residues: CAWSAGTGGYGYTF. Written as DNA, the CDR3 is TGTGCCTGGAGTGCCGGGACAGGTGGCTATGGCTACACCTTC. Looking up the rest from reference TRBV30 and TRBJ1-2 gives the full variable domain: SQTIHQWPATLVQPVGSPLSLECTVEGTSNPNLYWYRQAAGRGLQLLFYSVGIGQISSEVPQNLSASRPQDRQFILSSKKLLLSDSGFYLCAWSAGTGGYGYTFGSGTRLTVV.

The chain is built from TRBV7-2 and TRBJ2-7; TRBD2 agrees at 11 bases. J was trimmed by 6 bases and V by 4 bases; bases with no gene match: 11. The CDR3 has 16 amino acids. Germline-derived CDR1 and CDR2 are SGHTA and FQGNSA. CDR3 loop: CASSSPVVAGGSEQYF. In DNA form, the CDR3 reads TGTGCCAGCAGCTCCCCGGTGGTAGCGGGAGGGTCCGAGCAGTACTTC.

Details on this clone: The junction departs from germline at one end; a sequencing error may be responsible. This chain connects TRBV7-9 to TRBJ2-5; D might be TRBD2 (5 bases). The CDR3 totals 12 residues. Germline lookup yields CDR1 SEHNR and CDR2 FQNEAQ (reference sequence). The CDR3 reads CSSSPGKGTQYF. Here the CDR3 DNA reads TGTTCCAGCAGCCCCGGGAAAGGGACCCAGTACTTC.

DNA for the CDR3: TGTGCCAGCAGTGGCAAGGGGGATCAGCCCCAGCATTTT. This sequence encodes CASSGKGDQPQHF. The chain has TRBV2 and TRBJ1-5; TRBD1 might be the D (6 bases). V lost 4 bases and J 5 bases, leaving 9 bases between the germline ends. Germline V gene lookup returns CDR1 SNHLY and CDR2 FYNNEI. The CDR3 totals 13 residues.

The genes are TRBV7-3 and TRBJ2-3, with D perhaps TRBD2 (6 bases). The germline gives CDR1 SGHTA, CDR2 FQGTGA. The CDR3 is 13 residues long. The V and J ends lost 6 bases and 12 bases respectively, with 19 bases between them. CDR3 residues: CASSLGTPGHQYF. CDR3 bases: TGTGCCAGCAGTCTAGGGACTCCCGGCCACCAGTATTTT.

The CDR3 DNA follows: TGTGCCAGCTCAGGGTTAGGGGGCAATCAGCCCCAGCATTTT. Translated, it gives CASSGLGGNQPQHF. The chain couples TRBV18 to TRBJ1-5, with a tentative D call TRBD1 (5 bases). The germline V gene has CDR1 KGHSH and CDR2 LQKENI. The V gene lost 5 bases and the J gene lost 2 bases, with 10 bases spanning the gap. The CDR3 loop spans 14 amino acids.